Sequencing of this T cell receptor beta chain was carried out in a study of blood T cell repertoires in COVID-19. CDR3 length: 15 residues. Deletions cut 5 bases from V and 3 bases from J, with 17 bases between. Germline V gives CDR1 SGHAT, CDR2 FQNNGV. TCRdb's copy holds only in-frame clones and misses some; the assay was immunoSEQ multiplex PCR. The repertoire holds tens of thousands of clones, with approximately 88% as singletons. The V and J genes are TRBV11-2 and TRBJ2-7, with D unclear. The receptor was derived from an older woman with COVID-19, enrolled during active disease. Sequenced sample: peripheral blood. As DNA, the CDR3 is TGTGCCAGCAGCCCCCAAACTAAAAATATCTACGAGCAGTACTTC. This codes for CASSPQTKNIYEQYF. The full variable domain, in which reference TRBV11-2 and TRBJ2-7 provide the parts outside the CDR3, is EAGVAQSPRYKIIEKRQSVAFWCNPISGHATLYWYQQILGQGPKLLIQFQNNGVVDDSQLPKDRFSAERLKGVDSTLKIQPAKLEDSAVYLCASSPQTKNIYEQYFGPGTRLTVT.